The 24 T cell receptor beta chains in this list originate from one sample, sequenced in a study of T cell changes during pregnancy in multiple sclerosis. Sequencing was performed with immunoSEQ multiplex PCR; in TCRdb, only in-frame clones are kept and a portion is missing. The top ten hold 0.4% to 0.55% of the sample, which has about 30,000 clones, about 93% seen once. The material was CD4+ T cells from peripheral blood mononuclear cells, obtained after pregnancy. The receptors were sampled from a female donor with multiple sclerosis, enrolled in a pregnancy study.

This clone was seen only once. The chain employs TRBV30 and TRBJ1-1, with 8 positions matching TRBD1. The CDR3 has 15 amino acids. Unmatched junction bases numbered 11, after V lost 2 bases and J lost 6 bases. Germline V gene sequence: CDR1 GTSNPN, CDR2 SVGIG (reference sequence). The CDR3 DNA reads TGTGCCTGGAGTCGAGTTGGACGACAGGGGCCTGAAGCTTTCTTT. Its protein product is CAWSRVGRQGPEAFF.

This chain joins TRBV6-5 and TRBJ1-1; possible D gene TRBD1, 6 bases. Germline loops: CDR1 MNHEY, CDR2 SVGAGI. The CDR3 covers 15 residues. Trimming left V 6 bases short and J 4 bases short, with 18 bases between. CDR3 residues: CASRPQGTTPTEAFF. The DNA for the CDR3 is TGTGCCAGCAGACCACAGGGTACCACACCCACTGAAGCTTTCTTT.

CDR3 nucleotide sequence: TGTGCCAGCAGACGAAGCGGGACTAGCGGGAGAAGGAAAACAGATACGCAGTATTTT. Protein sequence: CASRRSGTSGRRKTDTQYF. The chain employs TRBV11-2 and TRBJ2-3; TRBD2 matches at 14 bases. This CDR3 region has 19 residues. J was trimmed by 3 bases and V by 6 bases; bases with no gene match: 14. Germline V gene sequence: CDR1 SGHAT, CDR2 FQNNGV. The variable domain in full, with the rest retrieved from reference TRBV11-2 and TRBJ2-3, is EAGVAQSPRYKIIEKRQSVAFWCNPISGHATLYWYQQILGQGPKLLIQFQNNGVVDDSQLPKDRFSAERLKGVDSTLKIQPAKLEDSAVYLCASRRSGTSGRRKTDTQYFGPGTRLTVL.

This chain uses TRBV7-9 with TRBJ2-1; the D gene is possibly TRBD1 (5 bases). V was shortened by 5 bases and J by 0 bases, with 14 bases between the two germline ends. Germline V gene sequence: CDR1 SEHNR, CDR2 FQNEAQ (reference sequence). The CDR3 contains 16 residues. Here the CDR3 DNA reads TGTGCCAGCAGCCTCGTGGGGCTGAGCTCCTACAATGAGCAGTTCTTC. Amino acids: CASSLVGLSSYNEQFF.

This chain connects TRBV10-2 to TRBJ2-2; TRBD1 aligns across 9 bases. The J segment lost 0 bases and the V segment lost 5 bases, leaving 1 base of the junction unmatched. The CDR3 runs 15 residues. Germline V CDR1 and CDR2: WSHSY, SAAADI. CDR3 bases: TGCGCCAGCAGTAGACAGGGGGCGAACACCGGGGAGCTGTTTTTT. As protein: CASSRQGANTGELFF.

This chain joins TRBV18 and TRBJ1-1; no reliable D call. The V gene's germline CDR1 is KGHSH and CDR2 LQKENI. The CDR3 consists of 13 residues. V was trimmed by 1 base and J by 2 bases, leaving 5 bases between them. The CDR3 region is CASSPRENTEAFF. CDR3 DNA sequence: TGTGCCAGCTCACCACGAGAAAACACTGAAGCTTTCTTT.

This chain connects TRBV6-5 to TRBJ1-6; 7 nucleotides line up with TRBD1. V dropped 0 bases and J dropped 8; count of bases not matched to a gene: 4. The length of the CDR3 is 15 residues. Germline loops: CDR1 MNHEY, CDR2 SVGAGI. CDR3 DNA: TGTGCCAGCAGTTACTCATACCAGGGGGATTCACCCCTCCACTTT. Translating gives CASSYSYQGDSPLHF.

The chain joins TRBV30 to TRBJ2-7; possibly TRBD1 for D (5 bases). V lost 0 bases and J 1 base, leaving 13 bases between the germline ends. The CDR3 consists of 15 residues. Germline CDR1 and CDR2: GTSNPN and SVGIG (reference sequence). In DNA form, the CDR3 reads TGTGCCTGGAGTGTAACGGACACTCGTTCCTACGAGCAGTACTTC. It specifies CAWSVTDTRSYEQYF.

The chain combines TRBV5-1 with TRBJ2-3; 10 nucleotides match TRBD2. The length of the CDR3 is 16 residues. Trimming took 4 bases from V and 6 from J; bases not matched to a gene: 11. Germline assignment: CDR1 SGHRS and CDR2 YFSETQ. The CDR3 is CASSLATSGARDTQYF. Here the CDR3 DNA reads TGCGCCAGCAGCCTGGCCACTAGCGGGGCCAGGGATACGCAGTATTTT.

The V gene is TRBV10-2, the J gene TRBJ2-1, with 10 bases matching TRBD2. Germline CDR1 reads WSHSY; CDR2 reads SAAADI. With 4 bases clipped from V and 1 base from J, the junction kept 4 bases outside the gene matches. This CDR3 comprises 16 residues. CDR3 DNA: TGCGCCAGCAGTGCAGCGGGAGGGTTTTCCTACAATGAGCAGTTCTTC. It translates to CASSAAGGFSYNEQFF.

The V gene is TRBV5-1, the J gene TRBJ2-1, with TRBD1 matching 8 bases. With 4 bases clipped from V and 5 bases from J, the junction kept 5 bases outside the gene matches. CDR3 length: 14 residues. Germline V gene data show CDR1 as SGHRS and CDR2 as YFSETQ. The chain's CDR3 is CASSVGQANNEQFF. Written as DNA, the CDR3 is TGCGCCAGCAGCGTGGGACAGGCTAACAATGAGCAGTTCTTC.

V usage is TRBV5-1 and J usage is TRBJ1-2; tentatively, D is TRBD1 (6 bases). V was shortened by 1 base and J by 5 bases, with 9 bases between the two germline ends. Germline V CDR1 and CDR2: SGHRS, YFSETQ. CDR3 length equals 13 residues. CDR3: CASSLKGVYGYTF. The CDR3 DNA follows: TGCGCCAGCAGCTTGAAGGGGGTATATGGCTACACCTTC. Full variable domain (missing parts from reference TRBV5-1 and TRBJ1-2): KAGVTQTPRYLIKTRGQQVTLSCSPISGHRSVSWYQQTPGQGLQFLFEYFSETQRNKGNFPGRFSGRQFSNSRSEMNVSTLELGDSALYLCASSLKGVYGYTFGSGTRLTVV.

The CDR3 sequence: CASTIYRGQGKASGDYEQYF. The CDR3 DNA is TGTGCCAGTACCATATACAGGGGACAGGGTAAAGCTTCTGGGGACTACGAGCAGTACTTC. V gene TRBV19 combines with J gene TRBJ2-7, with 9 nucleotides matching TRBD1. V lost 7 bases and J lost 3; bases outside the gene matches: 25. Germline V gives CDR1 LNHDA, CDR2 SQIVND (reference sequence). The CDR3 is 20 amino acids.

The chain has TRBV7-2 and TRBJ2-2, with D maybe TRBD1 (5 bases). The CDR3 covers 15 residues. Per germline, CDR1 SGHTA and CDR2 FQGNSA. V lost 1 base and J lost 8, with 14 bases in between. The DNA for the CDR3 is TGTGCCAGCAGCTTAGGGCAGGGTGATTGGGGGGAGCTGTTTTTT. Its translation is CASSLGQGDWGELFF.

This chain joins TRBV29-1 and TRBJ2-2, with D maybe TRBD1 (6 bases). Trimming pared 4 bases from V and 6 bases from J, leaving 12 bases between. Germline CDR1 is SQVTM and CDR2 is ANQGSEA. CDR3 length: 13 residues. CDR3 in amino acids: CSVVGGTPGELFF. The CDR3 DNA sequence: TGCAGCGTTGTAGGGGGTACCCCCGGGGAGCTGTTTTTT.

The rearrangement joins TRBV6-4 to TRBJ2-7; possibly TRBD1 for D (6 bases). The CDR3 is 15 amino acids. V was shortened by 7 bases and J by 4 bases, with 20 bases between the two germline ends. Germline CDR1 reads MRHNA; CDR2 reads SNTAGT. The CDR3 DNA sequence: TGTGCCAGCACCTATTTTAACAGGGTTACTTACGAGCAGTACTTC. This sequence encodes CASTYFNRVTYEQYF.

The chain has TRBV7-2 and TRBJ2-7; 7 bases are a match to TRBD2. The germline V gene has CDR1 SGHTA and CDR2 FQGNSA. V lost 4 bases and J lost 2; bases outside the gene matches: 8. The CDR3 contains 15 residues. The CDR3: CASSSLPAGAYEQYF. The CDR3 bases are TGTGCCAGCAGCTCCCTTCCGGCGGGGGCCTACGAGCAGTACTTC.

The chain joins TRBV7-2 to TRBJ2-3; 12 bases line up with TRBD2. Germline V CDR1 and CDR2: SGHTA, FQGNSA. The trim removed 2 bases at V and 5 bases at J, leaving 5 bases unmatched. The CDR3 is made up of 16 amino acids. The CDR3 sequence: CASSLLAGGPEDTQYF. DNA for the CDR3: TGTGCCAGCAGCTTACTAGCGGGGGGGCCCGAAGATACGCAGTATTTT.

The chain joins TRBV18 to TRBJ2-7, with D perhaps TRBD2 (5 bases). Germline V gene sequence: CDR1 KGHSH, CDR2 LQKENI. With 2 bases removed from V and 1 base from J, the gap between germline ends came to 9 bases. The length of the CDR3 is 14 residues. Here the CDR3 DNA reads TGTGCCAGCTCACCAAATCCGGGGTCCTACGAGCAGTACTTC. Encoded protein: CASSPNPGSYEQYF.

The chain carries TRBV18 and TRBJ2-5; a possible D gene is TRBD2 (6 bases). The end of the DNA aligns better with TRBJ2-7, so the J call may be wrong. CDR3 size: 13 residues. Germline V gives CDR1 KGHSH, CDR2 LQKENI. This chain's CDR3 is CASSSEGPYEQYF. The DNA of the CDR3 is TGTGCCAGCTCATCGGAGGGGCCCTACGAGCAGTACTTC.

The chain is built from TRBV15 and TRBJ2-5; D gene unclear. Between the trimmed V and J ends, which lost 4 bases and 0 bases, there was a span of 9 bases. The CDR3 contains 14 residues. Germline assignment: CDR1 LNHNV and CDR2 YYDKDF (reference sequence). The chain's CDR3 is CATSTGQNQETQYF. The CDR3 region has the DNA TGTGCCACCAGCACAGGCCAAAACCAAGAGACCCAGTACTTC.

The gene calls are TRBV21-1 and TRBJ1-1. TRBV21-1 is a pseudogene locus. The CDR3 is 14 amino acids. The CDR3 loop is CASSNLPEDTEAFF. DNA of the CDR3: TGTGCCAGCAGCAATTTACCTGAGGACACTGAAGCTTTCTTT.

The CDR3 loop is CASSEALQGKNSPLHF. CDR3 sequence (DNA): TGTGCCAGCAGTGAAGCCTTACAGGGGAAAAATTCACCCCTCCACTTT. The gene calls are TRBV6-1 and TRBJ1-6, with 7 bases that match TRBD1. The CDR3 runs 16 residues. The junction had 6 bases not matched to a gene; V was cut back by 0 bases and J by 7 bases. Germline V gene data show CDR1 as MNHNS and CDR2 as SASEGT.

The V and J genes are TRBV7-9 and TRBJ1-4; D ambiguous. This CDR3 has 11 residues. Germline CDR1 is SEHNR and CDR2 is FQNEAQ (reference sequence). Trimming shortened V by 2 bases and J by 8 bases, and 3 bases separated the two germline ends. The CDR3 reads CASSLSEKLFF. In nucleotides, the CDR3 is TGTGCCAGCAGCTTATCGGAAAAACTGTTTTTT.